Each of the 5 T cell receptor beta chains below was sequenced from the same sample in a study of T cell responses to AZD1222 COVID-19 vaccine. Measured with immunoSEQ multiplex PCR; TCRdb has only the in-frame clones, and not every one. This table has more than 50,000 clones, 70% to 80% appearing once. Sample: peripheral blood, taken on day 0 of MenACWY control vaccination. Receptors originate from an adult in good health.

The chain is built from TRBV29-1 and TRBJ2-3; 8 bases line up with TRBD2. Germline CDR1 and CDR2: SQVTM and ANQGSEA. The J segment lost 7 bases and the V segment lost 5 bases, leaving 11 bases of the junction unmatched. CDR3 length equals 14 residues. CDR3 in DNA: TGCAGCGTTCAGACGGGACTAGTAATGTATACGCAGTATTTT. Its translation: CSVQTGLVMYTQYF.

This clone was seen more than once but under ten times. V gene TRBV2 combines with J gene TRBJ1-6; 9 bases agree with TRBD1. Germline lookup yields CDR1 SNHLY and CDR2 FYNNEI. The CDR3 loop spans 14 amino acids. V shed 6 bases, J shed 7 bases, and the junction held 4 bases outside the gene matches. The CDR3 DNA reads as TGTGCCAGCAGGCACAGGGGGCGAAATTCACCCCTCCACTTT. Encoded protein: CASRHRGRNSPLHF.

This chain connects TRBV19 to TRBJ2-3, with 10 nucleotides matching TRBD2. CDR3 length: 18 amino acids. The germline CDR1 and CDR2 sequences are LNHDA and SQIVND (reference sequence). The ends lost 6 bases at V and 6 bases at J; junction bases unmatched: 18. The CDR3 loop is CASSISLPGTSASDTQYF. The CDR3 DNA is TGTGCCAGTAGCATTTCTCTACCCGGGACTAGCGCCTCGGATACGCAGTATTTT. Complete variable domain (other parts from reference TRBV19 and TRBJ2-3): DGGITQSPKYLFRKEGQNVTLSCEQNLNHDAMYWYRQDPGQGLRLIYYSQIVNDFQKGDIAEGYSVSREKKESFPLTVTSAQKNPTAFYLCASSISLPGTSASDTQYFGPGTRLTVL.

This CDR3 reads CASSSQGNTEAFF. In nucleotides, the CDR3 is TGTGCCAGCAGTTCACAGGGGAACACTGAAGCTTTCTTT. The genes are TRBV5-6 and TRBJ1-1; D may be TRBD1 (6 bases). This CDR3 has 13 residues. Germline V gene sequence: CDR1 SGHDT, CDR2 YYEEEE. Trimming removed 5 bases at V and 1 base at J, with 9 bases between.

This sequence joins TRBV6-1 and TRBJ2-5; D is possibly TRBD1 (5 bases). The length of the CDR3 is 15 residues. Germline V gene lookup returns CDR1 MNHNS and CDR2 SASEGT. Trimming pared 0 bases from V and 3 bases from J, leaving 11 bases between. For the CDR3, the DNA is TGTGCCAGCAGTGAAGCGATCCTCAGGGAAGAGACCCAGTACTTC. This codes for CASSEAILREETQYF.